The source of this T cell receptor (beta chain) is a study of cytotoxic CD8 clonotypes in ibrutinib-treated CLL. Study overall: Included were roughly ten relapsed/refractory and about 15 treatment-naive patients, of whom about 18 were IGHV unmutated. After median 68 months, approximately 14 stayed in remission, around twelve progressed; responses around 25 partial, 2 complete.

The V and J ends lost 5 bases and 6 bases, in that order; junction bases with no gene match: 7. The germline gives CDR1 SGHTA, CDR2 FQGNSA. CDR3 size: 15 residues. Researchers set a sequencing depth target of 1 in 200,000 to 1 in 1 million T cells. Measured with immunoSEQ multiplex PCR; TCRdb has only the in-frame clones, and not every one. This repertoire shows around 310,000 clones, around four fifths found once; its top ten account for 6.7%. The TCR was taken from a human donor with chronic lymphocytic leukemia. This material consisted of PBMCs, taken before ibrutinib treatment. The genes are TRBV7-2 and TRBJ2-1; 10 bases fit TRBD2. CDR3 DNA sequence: TGTGCCAGCAGCCGAGGGACTAGCGTTGCCAATGAGCAGTTCTTC. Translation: CASSRGTSVANEQFF.